These T cell receptor beta chains were read from a single sample in a study of blood T cell repertoires in COVID-19. Assay: immunoSEQ multiplex PCR; the TCRdb copy retains only in-frame clones and omits some. Here the sample spans 65,000 to 85,000 clones, 75% to 95% being singletons. The sample taken for sequencing was peripheral blood. All receptors derive from a human donor in a cohort sampled during active COVID-19. Both conserved end residues are trimmed from each CDR3. The order of the fields is J gene, V gene, CDR3 protein.

TRBJ2-7,TRBV7-8,ASSLFPGTGGINYEQY
TRBJ1-1,TRBV6-5,ASSYRGRDTEAF
TRBJ2-2,TRBV29-1,SSGGAGGIRPTNTGELF
TRBJ2-1,TRBV11-3,ASSSGTSSLNEQF
TRBJ2-5,TRBV5-1,ASSFGTIERETQY
TRBJ2-7,TRBV29-1,SVTGTGNYEQY
TRBJ1-2,TRBV5-1,ASSLSIAGQGDGYT
TRBJ2-3,TRBV25-1,ASRTSGGTDTQY
TRBJ1-1,TRBV5-4,ASSTQTGANTEAF
TRBJ2-7,TRBV7-8,ASSLLGTASYEQY
TRBJ2-2,TRBV6-5,ASSTPGLHGELF
TRBJ2-7,TRBV5-1,ASSLGAGRGDYEQY
TRBJ2-1,TRBV15,ATSRDAGGTMTQF
TRBJ1-5,TRBV19,ASSILSTGGNQPQH
TRBJ2-3,TRBV29-1,SVLAMGTDTQY
TRBJ2-7,TRBV4-1,ASSQSDRPPYEQY
TRBJ1-6,TRBV27,ASSSTGAGGNSPLH
TRBJ2-7,TRBV7-2,ASSLKQGASSYEQY
TRBJ2-1,TRBV3-1/TRBV3-2,ASSQVGAGPAVYEQF
TRBJ2-5,TRBV4-1,ASSQEFGGQGTQY
TRBJ2-4,TRBV7-8,ASSLGTSGENIQY
TRBJ2-1,TRBV7-8,ASSLARGGGEQF
TRBJ2-7,TRBV16,ASSQSPRGSYEQY
TRBJ2-7,TRBV6-5,ASRSDRGPSYEQY
TRBJ1-3,TRBV20-1,SASPWDNSSGNTIY
TRBJ2-7,TRBV6-5,ASSSGTGGTYEQY
TRBJ2-2,TRBV7-9,ASSALDTGELF
TRBJ2-5,TRBV10-1,ASSDHRETQY
TRBJ1-2,TRBV5-1,ASRPEGGGGYT